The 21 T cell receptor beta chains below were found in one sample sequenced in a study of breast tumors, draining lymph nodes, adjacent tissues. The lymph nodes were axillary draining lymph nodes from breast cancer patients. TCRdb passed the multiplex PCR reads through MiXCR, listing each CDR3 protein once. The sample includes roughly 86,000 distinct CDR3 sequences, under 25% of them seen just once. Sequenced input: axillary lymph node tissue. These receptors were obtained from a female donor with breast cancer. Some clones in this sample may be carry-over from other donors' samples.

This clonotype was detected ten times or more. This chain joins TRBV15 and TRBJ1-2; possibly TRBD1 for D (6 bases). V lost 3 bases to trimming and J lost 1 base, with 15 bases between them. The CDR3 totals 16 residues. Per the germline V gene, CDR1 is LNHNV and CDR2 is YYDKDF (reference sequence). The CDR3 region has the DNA TGTGCCACCAGCAGGCGGCTTCAGGGGATTAACTATGGCTACACCTTC. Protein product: CATSRRLQGINYGYTF.

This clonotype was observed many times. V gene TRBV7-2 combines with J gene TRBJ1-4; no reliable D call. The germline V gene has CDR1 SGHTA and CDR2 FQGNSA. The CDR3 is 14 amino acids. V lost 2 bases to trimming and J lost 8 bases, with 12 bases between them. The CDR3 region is CASSLYGLTEKLFF. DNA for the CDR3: TGTGCCAGCAGCTTATACGGCCTTACAGAAAAACTGTTTTTT.

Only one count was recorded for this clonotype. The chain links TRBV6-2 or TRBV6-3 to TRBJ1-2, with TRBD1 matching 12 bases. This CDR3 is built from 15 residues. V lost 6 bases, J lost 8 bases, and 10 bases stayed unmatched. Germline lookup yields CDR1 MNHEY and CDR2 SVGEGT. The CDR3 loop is CASRTGTGGAEGYTF. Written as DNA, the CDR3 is TGTGCCAGCAGAACCGGGACAGGGGGCGCGGAGGGCTACACCTTC.

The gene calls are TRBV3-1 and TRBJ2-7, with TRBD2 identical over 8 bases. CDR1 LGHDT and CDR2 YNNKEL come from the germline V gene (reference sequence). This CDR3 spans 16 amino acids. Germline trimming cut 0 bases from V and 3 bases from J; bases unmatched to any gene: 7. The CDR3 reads CASSQDWREAFYEQYF. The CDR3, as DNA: TGTGCCAGCAGCCAAGATTGGCGGGAGGCCTTCTACGAGCAGTACTTC.

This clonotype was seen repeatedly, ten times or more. In nucleotides, the CDR3 is TGTGCCAGCAGCTTAAGCCCTAGCGGAAACCAAGAGACCCAGTACTTC. Its translation is CASSLSPSGNQETQYF. V and J are TRBV7-3 and TRBJ2-5; 7 bases agree with TRBD2. The V segment lost 1 base and the J segment 0 bases; nucleotides outside the gene matches: 5. CDR1 and CDR2 from the germline V gene are SGHTA and FQGTGA. The CDR3 loop spans 16 amino acids.

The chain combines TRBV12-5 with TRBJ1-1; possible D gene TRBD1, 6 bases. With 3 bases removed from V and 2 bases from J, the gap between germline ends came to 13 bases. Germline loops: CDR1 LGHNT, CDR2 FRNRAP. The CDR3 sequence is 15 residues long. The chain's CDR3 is CASGFYDRPNTEAFF. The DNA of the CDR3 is TGTGCTAGTGGTTTCTACGACAGGCCTAACACTGAAGCTTTCTTT.

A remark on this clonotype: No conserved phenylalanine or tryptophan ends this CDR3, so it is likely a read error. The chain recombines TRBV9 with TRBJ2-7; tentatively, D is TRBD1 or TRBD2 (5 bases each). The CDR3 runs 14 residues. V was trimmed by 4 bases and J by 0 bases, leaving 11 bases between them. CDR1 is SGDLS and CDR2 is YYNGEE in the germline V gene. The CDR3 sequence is CASSPRGTSYEQYY. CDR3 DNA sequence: TGTGCCAGCAGCCCACGTGGGACCTCCTACGAGCAGTACTAC.

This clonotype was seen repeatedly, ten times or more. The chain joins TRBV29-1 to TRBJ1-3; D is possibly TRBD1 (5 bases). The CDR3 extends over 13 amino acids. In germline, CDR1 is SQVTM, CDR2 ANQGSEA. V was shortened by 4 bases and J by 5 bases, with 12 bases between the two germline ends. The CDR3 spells CSVVGAGRNTIYF. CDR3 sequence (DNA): TGCAGCGTTGTTGGGGCAGGGAGAAACACCATATATTTT. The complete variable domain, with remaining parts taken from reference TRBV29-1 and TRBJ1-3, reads SAVISQKPSRDICQRGTSLTIQCQVDSQVTMMFWYRQQPGQSLTLIATANQGSEATYESGFVIDKFPISRPNLTFSTLTVSNMSPEDSSIYLCSVVGAGRNTIYFGEGSWLTVV.

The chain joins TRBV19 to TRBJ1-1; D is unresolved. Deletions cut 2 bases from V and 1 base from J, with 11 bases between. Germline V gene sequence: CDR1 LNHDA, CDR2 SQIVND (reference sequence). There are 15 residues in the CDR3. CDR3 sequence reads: CASSISYVTNTEAFF. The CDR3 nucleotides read TGTGCCAGTAGTATATCGTACGTAACGAACACTGAAGCTTTCTTT.

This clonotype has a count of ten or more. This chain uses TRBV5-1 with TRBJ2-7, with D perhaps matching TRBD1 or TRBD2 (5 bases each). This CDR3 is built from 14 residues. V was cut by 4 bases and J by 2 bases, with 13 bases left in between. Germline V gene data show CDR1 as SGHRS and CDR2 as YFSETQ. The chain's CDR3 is CASSPTGTPYEQYF. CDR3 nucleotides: TGCGCCAGCAGCCCCACGGGGACCCCCTACGAGCAGTACTTC. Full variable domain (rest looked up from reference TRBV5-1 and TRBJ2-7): KAGVTQTPRYLIKTRGQQVTLSCSPISGHRSVSWYQQTPGQGLQFLFEYFSETQRNKGNFPGRFSGRQFSNSRSEMNVSTLELGDSALYLCASSPTGTPYEQYFGPGTRLTVT.

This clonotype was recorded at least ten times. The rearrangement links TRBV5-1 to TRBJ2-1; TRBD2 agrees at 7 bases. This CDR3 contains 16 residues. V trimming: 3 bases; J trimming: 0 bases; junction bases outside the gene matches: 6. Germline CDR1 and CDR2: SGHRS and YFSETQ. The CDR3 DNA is TGCGCCAGCAGCTCGGGGGGAACTAGCTCCTACAATGAGCAGTTCTTC. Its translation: CASSSGGTSSYNEQFF.

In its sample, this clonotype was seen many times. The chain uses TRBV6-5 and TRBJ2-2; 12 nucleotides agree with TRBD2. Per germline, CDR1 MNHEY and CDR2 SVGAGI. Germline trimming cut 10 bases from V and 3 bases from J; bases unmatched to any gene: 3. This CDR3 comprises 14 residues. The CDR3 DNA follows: TGTGCCACCGGACTAGCGGGATACACCGGGGAGCTGTTTTTT. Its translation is CATGLAGYTGELFF.

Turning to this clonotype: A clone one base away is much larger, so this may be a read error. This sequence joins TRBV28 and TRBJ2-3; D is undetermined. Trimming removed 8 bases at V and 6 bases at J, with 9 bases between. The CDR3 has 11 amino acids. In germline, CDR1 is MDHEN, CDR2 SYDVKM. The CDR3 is CASGRLDTQYF. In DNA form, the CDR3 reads TGTGCCAGCGGTCGACTTGATACGCAGTATTTT.

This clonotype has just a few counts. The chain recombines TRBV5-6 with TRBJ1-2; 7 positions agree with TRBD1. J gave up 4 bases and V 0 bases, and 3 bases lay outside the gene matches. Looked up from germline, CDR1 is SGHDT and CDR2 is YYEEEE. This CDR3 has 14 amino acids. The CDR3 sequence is CASSLEDRTYGYTF. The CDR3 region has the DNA TGTGCCAGCAGCTTGGAGGACAGGACCTATGGCTACACCTTC.

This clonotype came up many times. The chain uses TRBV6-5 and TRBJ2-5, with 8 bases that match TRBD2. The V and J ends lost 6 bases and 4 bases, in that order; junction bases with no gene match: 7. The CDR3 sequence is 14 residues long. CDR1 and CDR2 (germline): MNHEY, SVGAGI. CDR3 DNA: TGTGCCAGCAGCCCTAGCGGGCAAACAGAGACCCAGTACTTC. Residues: CASSPSGQTETQYF.

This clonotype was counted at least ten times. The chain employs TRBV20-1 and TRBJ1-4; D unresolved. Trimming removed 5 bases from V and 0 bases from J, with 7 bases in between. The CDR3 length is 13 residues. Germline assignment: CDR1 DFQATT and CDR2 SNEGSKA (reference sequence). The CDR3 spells CSALGTTNEKLFF. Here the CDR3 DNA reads TGCAGTGCTCTCGGGACAACTAATGAAAAACTGTTTTTT.

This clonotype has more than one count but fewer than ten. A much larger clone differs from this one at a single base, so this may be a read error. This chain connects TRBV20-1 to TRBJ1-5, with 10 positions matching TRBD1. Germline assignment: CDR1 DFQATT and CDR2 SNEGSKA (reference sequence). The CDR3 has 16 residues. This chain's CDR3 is CGASSDRGRVNQPQHF. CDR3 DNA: TGCGGTGCTTCGAGCGACAGGGGGCGGGTAAATCAGCCCCAGCATTTT.

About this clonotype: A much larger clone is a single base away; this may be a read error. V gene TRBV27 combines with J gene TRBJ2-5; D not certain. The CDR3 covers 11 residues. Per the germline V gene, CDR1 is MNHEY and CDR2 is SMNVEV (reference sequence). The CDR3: CACSFLETQYF. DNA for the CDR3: TGTGCCTGCAGTTTTCTAGAGACCCAGTACTTC.

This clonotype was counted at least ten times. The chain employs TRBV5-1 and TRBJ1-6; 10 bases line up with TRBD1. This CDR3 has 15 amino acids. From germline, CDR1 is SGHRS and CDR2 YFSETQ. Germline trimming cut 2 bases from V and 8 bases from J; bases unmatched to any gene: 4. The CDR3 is CASSLSGTGDSPLHF. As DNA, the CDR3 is TGCGCCAGCAGCTTATCCGGGACAGGGGATTCACCCCTCCACTTT.

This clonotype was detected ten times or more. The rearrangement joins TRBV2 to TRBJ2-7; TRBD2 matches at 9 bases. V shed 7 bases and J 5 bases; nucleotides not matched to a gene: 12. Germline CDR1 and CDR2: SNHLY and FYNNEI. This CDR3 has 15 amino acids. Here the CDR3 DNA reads TGTGCCAGCAATCAAGTAGCGGGAGTAGGTGACGAGCAGTACTTC. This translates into CASNQVAGVGDEQYF.

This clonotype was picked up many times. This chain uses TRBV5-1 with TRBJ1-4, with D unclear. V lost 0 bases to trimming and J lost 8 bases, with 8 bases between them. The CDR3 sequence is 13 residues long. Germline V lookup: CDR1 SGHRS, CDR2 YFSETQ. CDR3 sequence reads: CASSLGYSEKLFF. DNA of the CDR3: TGCGCCAGCAGCTTGGGTTACAGCGAAAAACTGTTTTTT.